These 28 T cell receptor beta chains originate from one sample sequenced in a study of post-analysis software for immune sequencing data (dated by TCRdb to between 2014 and 2016). On the study overall, not on this receptor specifically: A handful of TRBV segments, including TRBV5-6, TRBV5-1 and TRBV20-1, were significantly more frequent in patients than controls.

Libraries were prepared through PCR. The sequencer was an Illumina HiSeq 2500. Unique molecular identifiers were incorporated into TCR beta cDNA libraries to reduce PCR and sequencing biases. TCRdb took the public reads, trimmed them with fastp at Q25, ran MiXCR for clone calling and kept in-frame beta chains. Rows merge per CDR3 protein into single entries with the most common DNA and genes. The sample includes 650,000 to 850,000 distinct CDR3 sequences, with about 50% observed a single time. The ten largest clones add up to approximately 4.3% of the sample. No antigen is known for these receptors. Sequencing was done on a sample of blood. The origin of the receptors is a girl aged 10 to 17 with multiple sclerosis.

This clonotype was observed a few times. This sequence joins TRBV29-1 and TRBJ2-5, with D possibly called TRBD1 or TRBD2 (5 bases each). Trimming left V 4 bases short and J 2 bases short, with 23 bases between. This CDR3 is built from 17 residues. In germline, CDR1 is SQVTM, CDR2 ANQGSEA. The CDR3 DNA reads as TGCAGCGTTGTAAGGGGAGTAGGCAATTTCGGACAAGAGACCCAGTACTTC. Its protein product is CSVVRGVGNFGQETQYF.

In DNA, the CDR3 is TGCGCCAGCAGCTTGGCGGGGGACGGCACCGGGGAGCTGTTTTTT. Protein sequence: CASSLAGDGTGELFF. The chain links TRBV5-1 to TRBJ2-2, with D possibly TRBD2 on 6 matching bases. This CDR3 has 15 residues. Trimming pared 0 bases from V and 4 bases from J, leaving 10 bases between. Germline loops: CDR1 SGHRS, CDR2 YFSETQ.

V is TRBV20-1 and J is TRBJ2-5; D call uncertain. CDR3 size: 14 residues. The germline V and J ends were trimmed by 0 bases and 11 bases, with 19 bases remaining between them. Germline values: CDR1 DFQATT, CDR2 SNEGSKA (reference sequence). The CDR3 DNA sequence: TGCAGTGCTAGAGATGCGGCAGGCAGCGACGAACAGTACTTC. Its protein is CSARDAAGSDEQYF.

The chain carries TRBV20-1 and TRBJ2-1; possibly TRBD1 for D (6 bases). CDR1 and CDR2 (germline): DFQATT, SNEGSKA (reference sequence). V shed 1 base and J shed 9 bases, with 22 bases lying between them. The CDR3 extends over 16 amino acids. In DNA form, the CDR3 reads TGCAGTGCTAGAGCCCCTCCGGGACAAGCGAGGGTTGAGCAGTTCTTC. Its translation: CSARAPPGQARVEQFF.

The chain carries TRBV27 and TRBJ2-1, with TRBD2 identical over 9 bases. V lost 6 bases and J lost 8; bases outside the gene matches: 14. This CDR3 contains 16 residues. Germline V gene lookup returns CDR1 MNHEY and CDR2 SMNVEV (reference sequence). CDR3 residues: CASSFQGGRAQDEQFF. The CDR3 bases are TGTGCCAGCAGCTTTCAAGGCGGGAGGGCCCAAGATGAGCAGTTCTTC.

The chain has TRBV6-2 or TRBV6-3 and TRBJ2-1, with 14 bases aligning to TRBD2. The CDR3 loop spans 17 amino acids. V lost 6 bases and J lost 7; bases outside the gene matches: 11. Per the germline V gene, CDR1 is MNHEY and CDR2 is SVGEGT. CDR3: CASSYHSGLAGGNEQFF. The CDR3 DNA reads as TGTGCCAGCAGCTATCACTCAGGACTAGCGGGAGGAAATGAGCAGTTCTTC.

The chain recombines TRBV28 with TRBJ2-5, with 9 bases fitting TRBD1. Trimming took 8 bases from V and 11 from J; bases not matched to a gene: 9. The CDR3 sequence is 12 residues long. Germline V gene lookup returns CDR1 MDHEN and CDR2 SYDVKM. CDR3: CASAQGAGEQYF. CDR3 coding DNA: TGTGCCAGCGCACAGGGGGCGGGTGAGCAGTACTTC.

This clonotype turned up a few times. This chain links TRBV5-1 with TRBJ1-1; D may be TRBD1 (5 bases). The CDR3 runs 14 residues. In germline, CDR1 is SGHRS, CDR2 YFSETQ. Deletions cut 0 bases from V and 6 bases from J, with 12 bases between. The CDR3 loop is CASSLAGVTPEAFF. The CDR3 bases are TGCGCCAGCAGCTTGGCGGGGGTAACGCCTGAAGCTTTCTTT. Variable domain in full (rest from reference TRBV5-1 and TRBJ1-1): KAGVTQTPRYLIKTRGQQVTLSCSPISGHRSVSWYQQTPGQGLQFLFEYFSETQRNKGNFPGRFSGRQFSNSRSEMNVSTLELGDSALYLCASSLAGVTPEAFFGQGTRLTVV.

The rearrangement links TRBV7-9 to TRBJ2-7; 9 nucleotides agree with TRBD1. Germline trimming cut 2 bases from V and 2 bases from J; bases unmatched to any gene: 4. CDR3 length: 15 amino acids. Per the germline V gene, CDR1 is SEHNR and CDR2 is FQNEAQ (reference sequence). CDR3 nucleotides: TGTGCCAGCAGCTTAAGGGGACAGGGAGCCTACGAGCAGTACTTC. This sequence encodes CASSLRGQGAYEQYF.

V gene TRBV29-1 combines with J gene TRBJ1-2; D is undetermined. CDR1 and CDR2 (germline): SQVTM, ANQGSEA. This CDR3 has 14 amino acids. V dropped 6 bases and J dropped 4 bases, with 18 bases sitting between them. CDR3 amino acids: CSVPEDLPPYGYTF. CDR3 sequence (DNA): TGCAGCGTCCCGGAGGACTTACCTCCCTATGGCTACACCTTC.

Details on this clonotype: One end of the junction varies from germline; a read error may be responsible. V gene TRBV29-1 combines with J gene TRBJ2-1, with TRBD1 matching 8 bases. There are 12 residues in the CDR3. In germline, CDR1 is SQVTM, CDR2 ANQGSEA. The CDR3 is CSGERTGSEQFF. In DNA form, the CDR3 reads TGCAGCGGTGAACGGACAGGGAGTGAGCAGTTCTTC.

The chain links TRBV20-1 to TRBJ2-3; the D gene is possibly TRBD2 (6 bases). The CDR3 has 16 residues. The V end lost 1 base, the J end lost 6 bases, and 20 bases lay between the germline ends. CDR1 DFQATT and CDR2 SNEGSKA come from the germline V gene (reference sequence). CDR3 loop: CSARVGGSLSPDTQYF. In DNA, the CDR3 is TGCAGTGCTAGAGTGGGGGGATCTCTTTCCCCTGATACGCAGTATTTT.

The count of this clonotype is one. This chain connects TRBV29-1 to TRBJ2-1; D unresolved. Deletions cut 7 bases from V and 10 bases from J, with 14 bases between. In germline, CDR1 is SQVTM, CDR2 ANQGSEA. The length of the CDR3 is 11 residues. The DNA for the CDR3 is TGCAGCGCCTTGTCGTTGTCCGAGCAGTTCTTC. Encoded protein: CSALSLSEQFF.

The chain is built from TRBV2 and TRBJ2-4; TRBD1 might be the D (7 bases). The J call may be incorrect, as the DNA end agrees better with TRBJ2-7. This CDR3 has 14 residues. Germline assignment: CDR1 SNHLY and CDR2 FYNNEI. This chain's CDR3 is CAGSSGRGAYEQYF. The CDR3 DNA reads as TGTGCCGGATCGAGTGGCAGGGGGGCCTACGAGCAGTACTTC.

In its sample, this clonotype was seen a few times. V and J are TRBV9 and TRBJ2-1; TRBD2 is a possible D gene (7 bases). V lost 7 bases and J 8 bases, leaving 22 bases between the germline ends. This CDR3 has 15 residues. Per germline, CDR1 SGDLS and CDR2 YYNGEE. CDR3 DNA sequence: TGTGCCAGCCAAGAGGGGGGGGGCCTTAGGGATGAGCAGTTCTTC. This translates into CASQEGGGLRDEQFF. Full variable domain (missing parts from reference TRBV9 and TRBJ2-1): DSGVTQTPKHLITATGQRVTLRCSPRSGDLSVYWYQQSLDQGLQFLIQYYNGEERAKGNILERFSAQQFPDLHSELNLSSLELGDSALYFCASQEGGGLRDEQFFGPGTRLTVL.

This clonotype turned up a few times. The chain couples TRBV6-2 or TRBV6-3 to TRBJ2-1; TRBD2 matches at 11 bases. CDR3 length equals 17 residues. The germline CDR1 and CDR2 sequences are MNHEY and SVGEGT. With V trimmed by 5 bases and J by 6 bases, 12 bases remained unmatched. CDR3 loop: CASSTRPGLAGPNEQFF. The CDR3 DNA reads as TGTGCCAGCAGTACCCGGCCCGGACTAGCGGGTCCCAATGAGCAGTTCTTC.

The chain combines TRBV5-1 with TRBJ1-2; D remains unclear. The CDR3 is 17 amino acids. Germline-derived CDR1 and CDR2 are SGHRS and YFSETQ. V was cut by 0 bases and J by 8 bases, with 23 bases left in between. CDR3 in DNA: TGCGCCAGCAGCTTGGATCCCACAAAGTTTAGGGATACGGGCTACACCTTC. Translating gives CASSLDPTKFRDTGYTF.

This clonotype was recorded a few times. The chain couples TRBV5-6 to TRBJ2-3, with unresolved D. Deletions cut 3 bases from V and 0 bases from J, with 8 bases between. The germline V gene encodes CDR1 SGHDT and CDR2 YYEEEE. CDR3 length: 14 amino acids. CDR3 sequence reads: CASSSMFSTDTQYF. The DNA for the CDR3 is TGTGCCAGCAGCTCAATGTTTAGCACAGATACGCAGTATTTT.

The rearrangement joins TRBV6-1 to TRBJ2-2, with D possibly being TRBD1 (6 bases). Germline V gene sequence: CDR1 MNHNS, CDR2 SASEGT. Trimming shortened V by 6 bases and J by 3 bases, and 11 bases separated the two germline ends. CDR3 size: 14 residues. For the CDR3, the DNA is TGTGCCAGCAGCCTGACAGGATACACCGGGGAGCTGTTTTTT. It yields the protein CASSLTGYTGELFF.

The V and J genes are TRBV6-1 and TRBJ1-2, with D tentatively TRBD1 (6 bases). Germline V gene lookup returns CDR1 MNHNS and CDR2 SASEGT. The CDR3 has 19 residues. The ends were cut back, 6 bases at V and 8 bases at J, with 34 bases in the middle. The CDR3: CASRKLGGNERSDSLGYTF. In nucleotides, the CDR3 is TGTGCCAGCAGGAAACTAGGGGGGAACGAGAGGTCCGATTCATTAGGCTACACCTTC.

The chain couples TRBV12-3 or TRBV12-4 to TRBJ2-1; unclear D gene. This CDR3 is built from 16 residues. V was cut by 4 bases and J by 2 bases, with 15 bases left in between. CDR3 amino acids: CASSSVLYGAYNEQFF. The CDR3 nucleotides read TGTGCCAGCAGTTCAGTCCTTTACGGCGCCTACAATGAGCAGTTCTTC.

V gene TRBV3-1 combines with J gene TRBJ2-7; 9 bases line up with TRBD1. V lost 4 bases and J lost 7; bases outside the gene matches: 14. The CDR3 covers 16 residues. The germline V gene has CDR1 LGHDT and CDR2 YNNKEL (reference sequence). The CDR3 sequence: CASSPHRGTGMGEQYF. The DNA for the CDR3 is TGTGCCAGCAGCCCTCACAGAGGGACAGGGATGGGGGAGCAGTACTTC.

There are a few counts of this clonotype. The chain carries TRBV29-1 and TRBJ2-7; D is undetermined. This CDR3 is built from 11 residues. V was cut by 4 bases and J by 3 bases, with 7 bases left in between. The germline gives CDR1 SQVTM, CDR2 ANQGSEA. CDR3 residues: CSVVGNYEQYF. The CDR3 nucleotides are TGCAGCGTTGTAGGAAACTACGAGCAGTACTTC.

There are a few counts of this clonotype. The gene calls are TRBV29-1 and TRBJ2-6; no clear D gene. Germline V gives CDR1 SQVTM, CDR2 ANQGSEA. The CDR3 is 14 residues long. V was trimmed by 6 bases and J by 1 base, leaving 10 bases between them. DNA of the CDR3: TGCAGCGTCCTTTCAGCTTCTGGGGCCAACGTCCTGACTTTC. Translating gives CSVLSASGANVLTF.

A few counts support this clonotype. This chain uses TRBV6-1 with TRBJ1-4; 7 bases are a match to TRBD1. The J segment lost 11 bases and the V segment lost 1 base, leaving 4 bases of the junction unmatched. The CDR3 loop spans 13 amino acids. CDR1 MNHNS and CDR2 SASEGT come from the germline V gene. The CDR3: CASSEVQGPKLFF. The CDR3 DNA reads TGTGCCAGCAGTGAAGTACAGGGGCCTAAACTGTTTTTT.

This sequence joins TRBV29-1 and TRBJ2-1; perhaps TRBD2 as D (5 bases). Germline assignment: CDR1 SQVTM and CDR2 ANQGSEA. V shed 8 bases and J shed 8 bases, with 13 bases lying between them. The CDR3 is 11 residues long. The CDR3 spells CSFRVGDEQFF. In nucleotides, the CDR3 is TGCAGCTTCCGAGTCGGGGATGAGCAGTTCTTC.

The gene calls are TRBV28 and TRBJ1-2; no firm D call. Trimming stripped 11 bases from V and 4 bases from J, with 23 bases between. This CDR3 is 15 amino acids long. Germline CDR1 is MDHEN and CDR2 is SYDVKM. The CDR3 region is CAVRGLTIGPYGYTF. DNA for the CDR3: TGTGCCGTCCGAGGACTCACTATAGGGCCCTATGGCTACACCTTC.

The rearrangement uses TRBV27 and TRBJ2-2; D unresolved. CDR1 MNHEY and CDR2 SMNVEV come from the germline V gene (reference sequence). The V end was cut by 2 bases, the J end by 4 bases, with 8 bases between. The length of the CDR3 is 14 residues. The CDR3 is CASSLAILTGELFF. The CDR3 bases are TGTGCCAGCAGTTTAGCGATCCTCACCGGGGAGCTGTTTTTT.